Each of the 3 T cell receptor beta chains below was sequenced from the same sample in a study of cytomegalovirus exposure and HLA in healthy donors. This PCR relied on a set of 60 Vbeta primers and 13 Jbeta primers. Sequenced by immunoSEQ multiplex PCR; TCRdb stores in-frame clones only, minus some. The table has 85,000 to 100,000 clones, around nine tenths seen once. Sequencing used PBMCs. These TCRs come from a man under 40 in good health and CMV-seropositive.

This sequence joins TRBV14 and TRBJ2-1, with 13 bases fitting TRBD2. The V gene's germline CDR1 is SGHDN and CDR2 FVKESK. V lost 7 bases, J lost 3 bases, and 6 bases stayed unmatched. The CDR3 contains 16 residues. This chain's CDR3 is CASTLGTSGIYNEQFF. The DNA for the CDR3 is TGTGCCAGCACCCTTGGGACTAGCGGGATCTACAATGAGCAGTTCTTC. Full variable domain (remainder filled in from reference TRBV14 and TRBJ2-1): EAGVTQFPSHSVIEKGQTVTLRCDPISGHDNLYWYRRVMGKEIKFLLHFVKESKQDESGMPNNRFLAERTGGTYSTLKVQPAELEDSGVYFCASTLGTSGIYNEQFFGPGTRLTVL.

The V gene is TRBV7-8, the J gene TRBJ2-3, with 7 bases lining up with TRBD1. CDR3 length: 16 amino acids. Germline CDR1 SGHVS, CDR2 FQNEAQ. After removal of 5 bases from V and 2 bases from J, the junction contained 10 bases not matched to a gene. CDR3 coding DNA: TGTGCCAGCAGCAGGACACTCAGGGGGAACACAGATACGCAGTATTTT. Its protein product is CASSRTLRGNTDTQYF.

The CDR3, as DNA: TGTGCCAGCAGCCGGGGACAGGGGGCGCTTGGGCAGTACTTC. This translates into CASSRGQGALGQYF. The chain uses TRBV11-2 and TRBJ2-7; 12 nucleotides agree with TRBD1. V trimming: 5 bases; J trimming: 9 bases; junction bases outside the gene matches: 8. The length of the CDR3 is 14 residues. The V gene's germline CDR1 is SGHAT and CDR2 FQNNGV.